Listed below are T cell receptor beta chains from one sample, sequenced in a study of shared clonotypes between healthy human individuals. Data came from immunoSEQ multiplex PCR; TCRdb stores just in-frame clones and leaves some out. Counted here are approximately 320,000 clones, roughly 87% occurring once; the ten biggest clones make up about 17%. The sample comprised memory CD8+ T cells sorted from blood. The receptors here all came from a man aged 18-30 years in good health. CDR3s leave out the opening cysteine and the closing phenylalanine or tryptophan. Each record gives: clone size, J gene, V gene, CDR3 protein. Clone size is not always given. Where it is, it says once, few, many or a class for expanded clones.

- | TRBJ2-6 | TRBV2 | ASSFTGDGEISGANVLT
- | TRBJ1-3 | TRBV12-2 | ASRLDQGAGNTIY
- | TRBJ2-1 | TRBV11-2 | ASSLPDRDNEQF
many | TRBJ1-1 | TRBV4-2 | ASSQDPGGIGNTEAF
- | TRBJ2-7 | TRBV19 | ASSKTGTAYEQY
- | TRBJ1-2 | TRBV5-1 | ASSLAGSRSGGLYGYT
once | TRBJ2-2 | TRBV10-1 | ASSMVNTGELF
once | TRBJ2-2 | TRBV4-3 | ASSQEGLAGPGELF
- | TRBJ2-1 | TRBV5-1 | ASSLYAGNEQF
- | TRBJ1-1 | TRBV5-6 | ASSLAAGVSTEAF
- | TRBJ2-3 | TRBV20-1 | SALADTQY
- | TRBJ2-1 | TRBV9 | ASSPSGLAGQSSYNEQF
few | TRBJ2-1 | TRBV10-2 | ASLAGVSYNEQF
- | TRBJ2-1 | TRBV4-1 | ASSQGDGAPYNEQF
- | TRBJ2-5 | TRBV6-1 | ASSVGYQETQY
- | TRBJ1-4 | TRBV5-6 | ASSLVENEKLF
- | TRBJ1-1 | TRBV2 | ASSPISSGAF
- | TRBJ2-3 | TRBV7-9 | ASSLVGLAGDPGTDTQY
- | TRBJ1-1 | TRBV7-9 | ASSWIGWTENTEAF
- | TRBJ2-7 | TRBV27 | ASSAGHGYEQY
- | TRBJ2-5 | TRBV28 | ASSFVPSLTVQETQY
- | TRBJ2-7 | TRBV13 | ASSWGQASYEQY
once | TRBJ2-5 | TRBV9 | ASSVSQTSGGKETQY
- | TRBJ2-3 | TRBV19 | ASSLGDLTDTQY
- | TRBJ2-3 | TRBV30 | AWSGLPGPRDTDTQY
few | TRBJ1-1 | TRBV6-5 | ASRPRGGLTEAF
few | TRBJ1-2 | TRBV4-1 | ASIRTNGQENGYT
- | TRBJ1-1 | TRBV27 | ASSQAPRRDRSTEAF
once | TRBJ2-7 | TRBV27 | ASSLKGATFREY
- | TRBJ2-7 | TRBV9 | ASSVGPDRYEQY
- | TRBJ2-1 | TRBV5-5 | ASSFAGGLPENEQF
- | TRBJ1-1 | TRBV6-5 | ATTENTEAF
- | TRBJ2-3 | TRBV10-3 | AISESVAGDLDTQY